The 13 T cell receptor beta chains below all came from one sample that was sequenced in a study of blood T cell repertoires in COVID-19. Method: immunoSEQ multiplex PCR; TCRdb's copy keeps in-frame clones and lacks some. Of some 370,000 clones listed, 90% are singletons. Material for sequencing was peripheral blood. These receptors all come from a man between 18 and 35 years old with active or convalescent COVID-19.

V gene TRBV28 combines with J gene TRBJ2-3; TRBD2 aligns across 7 bases. The V gene's germline CDR1 is MDHEN and CDR2 SYDVKM. V was pared by 1 base and J by 0 bases, with 22 bases of the junction left unmatched. The CDR3 loop spans 22 amino acids. This CDR3 is CASSLSIPRFSPSGDSTDTQYF. CDR3 in DNA: TGTGCCAGCAGTTTATCTATCCCCCGTTTCAGTCCCAGCGGGGACAGCACAGATACGCAGTATTTT.

The chain combines TRBV19 with TRBJ2-3, with D hard to call. Germline CDR1 and CDR2: LNHDA and SQIVND (reference sequence). The CDR3 consists of 16 residues. The ends were cut back, 3 bases at V and 4 bases at J, with 17 bases in the middle. In nucleotides, the CDR3 is TGTGCCAGTAGTATCGGATCGGGTCGGGTGGCAGATACGCAGTATTTT. Protein sequence: CASSIGSGRVADTQYF.

V and J are TRBV9 and TRBJ2-3; tentative D call: TRBD2 (5 bases). The CDR3 loop spans 14 amino acids. In germline, CDR1 is SGDLS, CDR2 YYNGEE. The germline V and J ends were trimmed by 1 base and 0 bases, with 6 bases remaining between them. The chain's CDR3 is CASSVTGSTDTQYF. In nucleotides, the CDR3 is TGTGCCAGCAGCGTAACGGGGAGCACAGATACGCAGTATTTT.

The chain uses TRBV28 and TRBJ2-1, with 12 bases that match TRBD1. Germline lookup yields CDR1 MDHEN and CDR2 SYDVKM. With 4 bases clipped from V and 7 bases from J, the junction kept 8 bases outside the gene matches. The CDR3 has 16 amino acids. CDR3 bases: TGTGCCAGCAGTTCTCCGGGACAGGGGGCTGGGAATGAGCAGTTCTTC. It encodes CASSSPGQGAGNEQFF.

The chain carries TRBV27 and TRBJ1-1, with a weak D call TRBD1 (5 bases). Trimming shortened V by 2 bases and J by 4 bases, and 8 bases separated the two germline ends. This CDR3 has 13 residues. Germline loops: CDR1 MNHEY, CDR2 SMNVEV (reference sequence). CDR3 bases: TGTGCCAGCAGTTTAACGACAGTCACTGAAGCTTTCTTT. This gives the protein CASSLTTVTEAFF.

The chain carries TRBV5-1 and TRBJ2-2; 13 nucleotides match TRBD2. The V gene end was trimmed by 3 bases and the J gene end by 4 bases; junction bases not matched to a gene: 9. Germline CDR1 is SGHRS and CDR2 is YFSETQ. The CDR3 sequence is 18 residues long. The CDR3 coding sequence is TGCGCCAGCAGCTCGCGGACTAGCGGGAGCCGCATCACCGGGGAGCTGTTTTTT. Translation: CASSSRTSGSRITGELFF.

The J gene is TRBJ2-7, the V gene TRBV14, with 7 bases lining up with TRBD1. The germline V gene has CDR1 SGHDN and CDR2 FVKESK. J was trimmed by 3 bases and V by 3 bases; bases with no gene match: 2. CDR3 length: 13 amino acids. CDR3 DNA sequence: TGTGCCAGCAGCCATCGACAGGGCTACGAGCAGTACTTC. Encoded protein: CASSHRQGYEQYF. Full variable domain (outside the CDR3, taken from reference TRBV14 and TRBJ2-7): EAGVTQFPSHSVIEKGQTVTLRCDPISGHDNLYWYRRVMGKEIKFLLHFVKESKQDESGMPNNRFLAERTGGTYSTLKVQPAELEDSGVYFCASSHRQGYEQYFGPGTRLTVT.

The chain has TRBV7-8 and TRBJ1-1, with D perhaps matching TRBD1 (5 bases). This CDR3 is 15 amino acids long. Trimming pared 5 bases from V and 1 base from J, leaving 14 bases between. Germline V gives CDR1 SGHVS, CDR2 FQNEAQ. The CDR3 loop reads CASSISGQGNTEAFF. For the CDR3, the DNA is TGTGCCAGCAGCATTAGTGGTCAGGGGAACACTGAAGCTTTCTTT. The full variable domain, completed using reference TRBV7-8 and TRBJ1-1, is GAGVSQSPRYKVAKRGQDVALRCDPISGHVSLFWYQQALGQGPEFLTYFQNEAQLDKSGLPSDRFFAERPEGSVSTLKIQRTQQEDSAVYLCASSISGQGNTEAFFGQGTRLTVV.

Only one count was recorded for this clone. The rearrangement uses TRBV15 and TRBJ1-4; D is unresolved. Trimming took off 3 bases at V and 4 bases at J, with 6 bases between the two ends. This CDR3 comprises 13 residues. CDR1 and CDR2 from the germline V gene are LNHNV and YYDKDF (reference sequence). CDR3 loop: CATSRAFNEKLFF. The DNA for the CDR3 is TGTGCCACCAGCAGGGCTTTTAATGAAAAACTGTTTTTT.

The chain combines TRBV9 with TRBJ2-1, with D tentatively TRBD2 (5 bases). The germline V and J ends were trimmed by 0 bases and 8 bases, with 12 bases remaining between them. CDR3 length equals 14 residues. From germline, CDR1 is SGDLS and CDR2 YYNGEE. The CDR3 loop reads CASSVAWSGDEQFF. DNA for the CDR3: TGTGCCAGCAGCGTAGCTTGGTCCGGGGATGAGCAGTTCTTC.

J is TRBJ2-2 and V is TRBV11-2, with 9 bases fitting TRBD1. Germline values: CDR1 SGHAT, CDR2 FQNNGV. V shed 4 bases and J 5 bases; nucleotides not matched to a gene: 5. The CDR3 runs 15 residues. CDR3 bases: TGTGCCAGCAGCTGGCGGACAGGGGATACCGGGGAGCTGTTTTTT. It specifies CASSWRTGDTGELFF.

This rearrangement joins TRBV5-6 to TRBJ1-1, with 11 bases fitting TRBD1. The CDR3 is 11 amino acids. CDR1 and CDR2 from the germline V gene are SGHDT and YYEEEE. The ends lost 4 bases at V and 11 bases at J; junction bases unmatched: 1. CDR3 bases: TGTGCCAGCAGCCGGGACAGGGGGGCTTTCTTT. Its protein is CASSRDRGAFF.

The J gene is TRBJ1-2, the V gene TRBV9; D possibly corresponds to TRBD1 (6 bases). The germline CDR1 and CDR2 sequences are SGDLS and YYNGEE. The V and J ends lost 0 bases and 3 bases respectively, with 9 bases between them. The CDR3 has 14 residues. The CDR3 spells CASSVDRVDYGYTF. The DNA of the CDR3 is TGTGCCAGCAGCGTAGACAGGGTCGACTATGGCTACACCTTC.